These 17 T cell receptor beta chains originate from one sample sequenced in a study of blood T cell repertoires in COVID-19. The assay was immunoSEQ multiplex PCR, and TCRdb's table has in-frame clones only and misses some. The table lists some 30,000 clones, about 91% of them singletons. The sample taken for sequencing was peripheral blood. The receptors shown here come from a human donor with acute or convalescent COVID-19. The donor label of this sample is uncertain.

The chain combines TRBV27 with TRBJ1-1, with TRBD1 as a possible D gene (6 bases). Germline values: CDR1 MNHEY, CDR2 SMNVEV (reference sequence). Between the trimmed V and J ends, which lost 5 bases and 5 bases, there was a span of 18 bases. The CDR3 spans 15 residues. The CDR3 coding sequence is TGTGCCAGCAGTAAAGGAGGGGGGGGTAATACTGAAGCTTTCTTT. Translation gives CASSKGGGGNTEAFF.

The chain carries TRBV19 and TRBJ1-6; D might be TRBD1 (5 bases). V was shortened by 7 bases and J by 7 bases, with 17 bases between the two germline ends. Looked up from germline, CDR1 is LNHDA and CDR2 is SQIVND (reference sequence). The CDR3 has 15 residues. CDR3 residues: CASKARGRENSPLHF. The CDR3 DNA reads TGTGCCAGTAAGGCACGGGGCCGGGAGAATTCACCCCTCCACTTT.

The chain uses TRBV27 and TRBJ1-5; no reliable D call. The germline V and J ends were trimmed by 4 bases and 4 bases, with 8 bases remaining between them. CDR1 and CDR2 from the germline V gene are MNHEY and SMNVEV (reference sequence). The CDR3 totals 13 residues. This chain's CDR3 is CASSSRDNQPQHF. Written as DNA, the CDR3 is TGTGCCAGCAGTTCCCGGGATAATCAGCCCCAGCATTTT.

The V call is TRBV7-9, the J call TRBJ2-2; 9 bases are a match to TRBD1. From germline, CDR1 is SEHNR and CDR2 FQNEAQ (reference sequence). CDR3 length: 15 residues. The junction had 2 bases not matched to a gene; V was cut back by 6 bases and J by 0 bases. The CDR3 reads CASRGQGANTGELFF. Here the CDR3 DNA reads TGTGCCAGCAGGGGACAGGGTGCGAACACCGGGGAGCTGTTTTTT.

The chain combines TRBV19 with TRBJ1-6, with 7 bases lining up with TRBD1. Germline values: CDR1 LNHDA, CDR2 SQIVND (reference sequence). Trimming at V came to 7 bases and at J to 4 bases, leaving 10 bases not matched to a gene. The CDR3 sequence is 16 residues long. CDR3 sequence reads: CASTITGATYNSPLHF. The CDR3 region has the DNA TGTGCCAGTACCATTACAGGGGCGACTTATAATTCACCCCTCCACTTT.

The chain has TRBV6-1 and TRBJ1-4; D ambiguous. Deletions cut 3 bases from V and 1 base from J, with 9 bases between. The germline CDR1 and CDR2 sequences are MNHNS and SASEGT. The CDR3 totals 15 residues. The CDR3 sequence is CASSELGGTNEKLFF. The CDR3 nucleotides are TGTGCCAGCAGTGAGCTCGGTGGAACTAATGAAAAACTGTTTTTT.

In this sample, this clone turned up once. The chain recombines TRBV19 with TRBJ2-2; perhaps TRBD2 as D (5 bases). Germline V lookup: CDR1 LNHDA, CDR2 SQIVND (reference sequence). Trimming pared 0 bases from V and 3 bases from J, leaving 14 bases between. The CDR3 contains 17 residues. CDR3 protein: CASSIDRPGRHTGELFF. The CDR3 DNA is TGTGCCAGTAGTATAGATCGTCCGGGGAGACACACCGGGGAGCTGTTTTTT.

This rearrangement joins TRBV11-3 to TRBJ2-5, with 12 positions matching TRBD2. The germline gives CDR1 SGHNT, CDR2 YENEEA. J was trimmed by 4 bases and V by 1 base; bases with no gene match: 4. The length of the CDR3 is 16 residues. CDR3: CASSLGLAGAGETQYF. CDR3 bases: TGTGCCAGCAGCTTAGGACTAGCGGGAGCCGGAGAGACCCAGTACTTC.

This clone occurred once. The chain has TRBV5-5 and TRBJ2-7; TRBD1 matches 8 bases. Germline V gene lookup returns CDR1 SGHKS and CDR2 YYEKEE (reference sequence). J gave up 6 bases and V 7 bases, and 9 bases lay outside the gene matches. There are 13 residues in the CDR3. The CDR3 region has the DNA TGTGCCAGCGGGGGGACAGGAGCTTTCGAGCAGTACGTC. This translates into CASGGTGAFEQYV.

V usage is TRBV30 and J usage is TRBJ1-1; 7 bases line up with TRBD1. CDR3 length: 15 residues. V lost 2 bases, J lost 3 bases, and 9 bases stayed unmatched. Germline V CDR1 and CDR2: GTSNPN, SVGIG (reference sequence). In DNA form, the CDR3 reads TGTGCCTGGAGTCTCCCAAGACAGGGTCACACTGAAGCTTTCTTT. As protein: CAWSLPRQGHTEAFF.

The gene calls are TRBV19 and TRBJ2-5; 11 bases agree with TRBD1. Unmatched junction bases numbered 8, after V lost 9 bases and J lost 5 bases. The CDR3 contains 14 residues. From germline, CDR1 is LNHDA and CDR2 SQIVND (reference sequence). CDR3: CASRDRGVAETQYF. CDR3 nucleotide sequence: TGTGCCAGCCGGGACAGGGGGGTTGCGGAGACCCAGTACTTC.

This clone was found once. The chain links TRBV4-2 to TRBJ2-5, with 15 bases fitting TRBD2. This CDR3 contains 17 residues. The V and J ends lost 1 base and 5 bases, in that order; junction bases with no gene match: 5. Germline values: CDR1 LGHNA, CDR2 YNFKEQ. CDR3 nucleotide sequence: TGTGCCAGCAGCCAAGGGACTAGCGGGGGGGCCAGGGAGACCCAGTACTTC. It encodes CASSQGTSGGARETQYF.

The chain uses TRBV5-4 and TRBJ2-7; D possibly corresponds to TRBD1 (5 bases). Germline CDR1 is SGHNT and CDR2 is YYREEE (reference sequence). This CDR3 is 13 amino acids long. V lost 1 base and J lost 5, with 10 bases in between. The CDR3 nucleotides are TGTGCCAGCAGCTTGAGGGGCAGGAACGAGCAGTACTTC. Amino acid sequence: CASSLRGRNEQYF.

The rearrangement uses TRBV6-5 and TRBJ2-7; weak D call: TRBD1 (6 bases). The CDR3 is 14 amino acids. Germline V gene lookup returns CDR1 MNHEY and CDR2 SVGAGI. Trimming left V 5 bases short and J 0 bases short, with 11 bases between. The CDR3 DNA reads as TGTGCCAGCAGTCGTACGACAGGCTCCTACGAGCAGTACGTC. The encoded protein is CASSRTTGSYEQYV.

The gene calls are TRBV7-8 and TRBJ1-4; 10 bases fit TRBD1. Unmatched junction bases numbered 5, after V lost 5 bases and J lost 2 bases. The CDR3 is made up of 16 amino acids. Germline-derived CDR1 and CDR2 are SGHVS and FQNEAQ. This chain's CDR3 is CASSLRDRGTNEKLFF. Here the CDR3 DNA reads TGTGCCAGCAGCCTCCGGGACAGGGGTACTAATGAAAAACTGTTTTTT.

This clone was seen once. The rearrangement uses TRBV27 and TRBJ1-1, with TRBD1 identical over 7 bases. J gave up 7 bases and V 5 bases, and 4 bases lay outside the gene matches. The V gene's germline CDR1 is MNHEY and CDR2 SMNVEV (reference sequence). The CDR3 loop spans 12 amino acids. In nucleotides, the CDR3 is TGTGCCAGCAGTCTAAGGACAGGTGAAGCTTTCTTT. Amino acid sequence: CASSLRTGEAFF.

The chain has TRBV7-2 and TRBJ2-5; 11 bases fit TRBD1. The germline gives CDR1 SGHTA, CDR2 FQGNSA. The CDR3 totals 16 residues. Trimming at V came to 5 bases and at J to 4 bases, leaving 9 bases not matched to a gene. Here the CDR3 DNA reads TGTGCCAGCAGCCACCGGGACAGGGGGGGGGCAGAGACCCAGTACTTC. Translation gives CASSHRDRGGAETQYF.